This T cell receptor (beta chain) was captured in a study of shared clonotypes between healthy human individuals (dated by TCRdb to about 2020). At the level of the whole study: Two women and three men aged 18 to 49 years were included in the cohort. For each donor, CD4 naive and CD4 memory were each given three plates, CD8 naive was given two plates, and CD8 memory was given one plate. To increase sequencing depth and limit assay-specific biases, TCR repertoire library preparation and sequencing were carried out by different laboratories using diverse techniques. Blood TCR repertoires of a handful of healthy adults were deeply sequenced to estimate repertoire size and the extent of clonotype sharing between individuals. Per donor, leukapheresis produced somewhere between about 0.94 and 9 billion PBMCs. What the study reported, not specific to this receptor: Based on pairwise subsampling, the degree of clonotype sharing among donors was expected to be affected by sequencing depth. Sampling was restricted to blood, and TCR repertoires in tissue are likely to differ from TCR repertoires in blood. Incomplete sequencing was indicated by rarefaction of sorted-subset datasets, despite the large sequencing depth. The genetic and exposure-history diversity represented was limited by the small number of donors. Compared with non-shared clonotypes, clonotypes shared by all four sorted-subset donors had higher generation probabilities. Naive subsets generally had larger estimated clonotype richness than memory subsets. Across a handful of donors, roughly 5.1% of naive CD4, 3.5% of naive CD8, under 2.5% of memory CD4, and 0.4% of memory CD8 clonotypes were shared.

On this clone: It has no known antigen specificity. No clone much larger than this one lies a single base away; base qualities are absent.

CD8 naive samples were obtained by positive selection for CCR7 among CD45RO-negative cells, yielding a CD45RA+CCR7+ population from which TemRA cells were excluded. The donors were healthy, HIV-negative adults who had no recently reported acute infections or vaccinations. Every donor was a Caucasian adult living in Nashville, Tennessee, USA. Blood was obtained by leukapheresis, after which PBMCs were separated by Ficoll-Histopaque density gradient centrifugation and cryopreserved in liquid nitrogen vapor phase. Analytical flow cytometry was used to check the purity and quantity of each magnetically sorted T cell population. From each sorted fraction, genomic DNA was isolated and quantified by UV absorbance on a Nanodrop 2000c. Using the deep immunoSEQ assay, TCR CDR3 regions were amplified from genomic DNA by multiplex PCR. Extracted genomic DNA from each cell subset was spread evenly across all wells of several immunoSEQ 96-well plates, with each plate serving as a replicate. For sorted subsets, each replicate PCR was loaded with roughly 0.2 ug genomic DNA, equivalent to some 27,000 T cell genomes. The purified libraries were quantified using a Qubit 3.0 fluorometer, sized with a Bioanalyzer 2100, and then quantified again using the KAPA Library Quantification kit. Each immunoSEQ 96-well plate was sequenced on its own single-read 150-cycle Illumina NextSeq 550 flow cell. In the authors' own workflow: The immunoSEQ output contained only junctional sequences without quality scores, so filtering could not match that applied to full-length reads. To assign V/J genes and CDR3, sequences were annotated using PyIR, a Python wrapper for IgBLAST v1.9, with IMGT germline references. Reads with weak V/J assignments (E-value above 1e-6), missing CDR3, stop codons, out-of-frame junctions, or ambiguous translated residues were removed. A V3J clonotype was defined by an identical inferred V gene, J gene, and CDR3 amino acid sequence. The percentage overlap between two repertoires was calculated by dividing the number of shared unique clonotypes by the size of the smaller repertoire. Richness of each repertoire was evaluated using RTK rarefaction, the Chao1 estimator, and Recon v2.1 estimates of unobserved clonotypes. Generation probabilities were computed with OLGA for all TCRbeta clonotypes obtained by the gDNA method from a handful of donors. This immuneACCESS table, as held by TCRdb, lists in-frame sequences with V and J called but not all clones. Of the missing ones, under half trace to an unresolved V gene in checked studies; the others have no known cause. The D gene and trimming were derived from the DNA, and the V and J assignments and clone size from that table. The sample records fewer than 800,000 clones, around 92% of which are singletons. The ten largest account for roughly 24% of the sample.

Reading the germline V gene (reference sequence) gives CDR1 LNHNV and CDR2 YYDKDF. At the junction V is shortened by 4 bases and J by 2 bases, with 12 bases in between. From the cysteine up to the phenylalanine, the CDR3 has a length of 14 residues. Only the CDR3 DNA stays, 42 bases, in frame from base 1. The sample taken for sequencing was naive CD8+ T cells sorted from blood. Per the publication, the cell subset or site label means: CD45RA+CCR7+. The source of this sequence is a man aged 25 to 45 in good health. The rearranged chain carries TRBV15 and TRBJ2-7; a confident D gene designation cannot be given. The CDR3 has the sequence CATSIVRAPYEQYF. The nucleotide sequence reads TGTGCCACCAGCATCGTCCGGGCGCCCTACGAGCAGTACTTC.